The clone carrying this T cell receptor (beta chain) came up a few times. Researchers ran the PCR with 60 Vbeta and 13 Jbeta primers. In the source study's methods: Later, an analysis found roughly 80 million unique TCR beta chains, and roughly 9.9 million of these were shared. Generated by immunoSEQ multiplex PCR, the TCRdb table keeps only in-frame clones and is missing some. That table is the source of V, J and clone size, and D and trimming were worked out from the DNA. Of roughly 100,000 clones in the sample, nearly 15% were seen once. The sample originates from a study of cytomegalovirus exposure and HLA in healthy donors. Germline lookup yields CDR1 PRHDT and CDR2 FYEKMQ (reference sequence). The CDR3 runs to 15 residues. Trimming cost V 5 bases and J 4 bases; bases outside gene matches: 5.

The source of this sequence is a female donor in good health and CMV-seronegative. This chain connects TRBV13 to TRBJ2-1, with 10 bases fitting TRBD1. Material for sequencing was PBMCs. CDR3 in amino acids: CASSGDRGGYNEQFF. The CDR3 DNA reads as TGTGCCAGCAGCGGGGACAGGGGTGGATACAATGAGCAGTTCTTC.